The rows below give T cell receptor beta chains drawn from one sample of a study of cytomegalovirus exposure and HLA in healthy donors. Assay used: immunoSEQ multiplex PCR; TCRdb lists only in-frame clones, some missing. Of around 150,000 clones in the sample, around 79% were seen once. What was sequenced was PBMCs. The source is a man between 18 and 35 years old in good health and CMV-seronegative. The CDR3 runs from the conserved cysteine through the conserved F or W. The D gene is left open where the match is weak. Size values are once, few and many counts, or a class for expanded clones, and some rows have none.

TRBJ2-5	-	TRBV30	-	CAWSSQQETQYF	TGTGCCTGGAGTTCTCAGCAAGAGACCCAGTACTTC
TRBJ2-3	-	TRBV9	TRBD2	CASSVDPGTSVETQYF	TGTGCCAGCAGCGTAGACCCCGGGACTAGCGTTGAGACGCAGTATTTT
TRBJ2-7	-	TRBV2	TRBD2	CASSEVMAGGFFADEQYF	TGTGCCAGCAGTGAAGTAATGGCGGGAGGATTTTTCGCTGACGAGCAGTACTTC
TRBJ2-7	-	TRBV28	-	CASSLSGDSSYEQYF	TGTGCCAGCAGTTTATCGGGCGACAGTTCCTACGAGCAGTACTTC
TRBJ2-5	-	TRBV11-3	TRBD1	CASSGTASETQYF	TGTGCCAGCAGCGGGACAGCTTCAGAGACCCAGTACTTC
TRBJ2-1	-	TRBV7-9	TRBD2	CASSFGQLAGGPNEQFF	TGTGCCAGCAGCTTCGGGCAACTAGCGGGAGGGCCTAATGAGCAGTTCTTC
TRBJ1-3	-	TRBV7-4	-	CASSPRGTGNTIYF	TGTGCCAGCAGTCCCAGGGGAACTGGAAACACCATATATTTT
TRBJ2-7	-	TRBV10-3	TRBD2	CATTGTSGYSYEQYF	TGTGCCACGACCGGGACTAGCGGTTACTCCTACGAGCAGTACTTC
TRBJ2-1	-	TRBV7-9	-	CSSSLVSEEQFF	TGTTCCAGCAGCTTAGTTAGCGAAGAGCAGTTCTTC
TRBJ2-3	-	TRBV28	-	CASTSSGDTQYF	TGTGCCAGCACCTCGTCGGGGGATACGCAGTATTTT
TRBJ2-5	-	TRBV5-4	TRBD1	CASSPPGTGARETQYF	TGTGCCAGCAGCCCCCCAGGGACAGGGGCTCGGGAGACCCAGTACTTC
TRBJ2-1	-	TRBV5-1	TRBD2	CASSLVLLAGVSEQFF	TGCGCCAGCAGCTTGGTGCTCCTAGCGGGAGTTAGCGAGCAGTTCTTC
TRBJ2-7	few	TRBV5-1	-	CASSLDRVGEQYF	TGCGCCAGCAGCTTGGACAGGGTGGGCGAGCAGTACTTC
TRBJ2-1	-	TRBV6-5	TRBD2	CASSSGGPYNEQFF	TGTGCCAGCAGTTCGGGGGGGCCTTACAATGAGCAGTTCTTC
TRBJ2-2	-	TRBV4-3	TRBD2	CASSQEPGGGTGELFF	TGCGCCAGCAGCCAAGAACCGGGGGGTGGCACCGGGGAGCTGTTTTTT
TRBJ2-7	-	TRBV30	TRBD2	CAWSVRRGRYYEQYF	TGTGCCTGGAGTGTTCGTCGCGGGAGGTACTACGAGCAGTACTTC
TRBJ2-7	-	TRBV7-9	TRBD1	CASTPGTGGYEQYF	TGTGCCAGCACCCCAGGGACAGGGGGCTACGAGCAGTACTTC
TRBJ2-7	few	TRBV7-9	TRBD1	CASSPGQGYEQYF	TGTGCCAGCAGCCCCGGACAGGGTTACGAGCAGTACTTC
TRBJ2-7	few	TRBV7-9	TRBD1	CASSLELGPGGYEQYF	TGTGCCAGCAGCTTAGAGCTCGGACCAGGGGGCTACGAGCAGTACTTC
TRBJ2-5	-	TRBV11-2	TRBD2	CASSPPAGRKTQYF	TGTGCCAGCAGCCCTCCAGCGGGGAGGAAGACCCAGTACTTC
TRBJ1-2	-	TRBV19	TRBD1	CASRESGQFYGYTF	TGTGCCAGTAGAGAGTCGGGACAGTTCTATGGCTACACCTTC
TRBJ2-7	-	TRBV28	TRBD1	CASTSPGQGNNEQYF	TGTGCCAGCACCTCCCCGGGACAGGGGAACAACGAGCAGTACTTC
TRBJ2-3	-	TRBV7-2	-	CASSFKSGLGTDTQYF	TGTGCCAGCAGCTTCAAAAGCGGGTTAGGGACAGATACGCAGTATTTT
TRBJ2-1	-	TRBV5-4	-	CASSLSSSGGEQFF	TGTGCCAGCAGCTTAAGCTCAAGCGGCGGGGAGCAGTTCTTC
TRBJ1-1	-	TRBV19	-	CASSFLEGGAEAFF	TGTGCCAGTAGCTTTTTGGAGGGTGGGGCTGAAGCTTTCTTT
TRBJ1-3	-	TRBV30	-	CAWSLGARNTIYF	TGTGCCTGGAGTTTAGGGGCCCGAAACACCATATATTTT
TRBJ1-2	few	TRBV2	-	CASSDSITLTARGDYGYTF	TGTGCCAGCAGTGATTCGATCACTTTGACAGCCCGAGGAGACTATGGCTACACCTTC
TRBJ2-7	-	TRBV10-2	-	CASSEWTGYEQYF	TGCGCCAGCAGTGAGTGGACGGGGTACGAGCAGTACTTC
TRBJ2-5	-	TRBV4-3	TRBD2	CASSQAPSSGRTQETQYF	TGCGCCAGCAGCCAAGCACCCTCTAGCGGGAGGACTCAAGAGACCCAGTACTTC
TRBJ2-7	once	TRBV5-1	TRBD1	CASSQDRGDHEQYF	TGCGCCAGCAGCCAGGACAGGGGGGACCACGAGCAGTACTTC
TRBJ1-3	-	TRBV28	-	CASSPLGVRRSGNTIYF	TGTGCCAGCAGTCCCCTGGGCGTCCGAAGGTCTGGAAACACCATATATTTT
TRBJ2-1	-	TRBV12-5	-	CASGLAGANEQFF	TGTGCTAGTGGTTTGGCCGGAGCAAATGAGCAGTTCTTC
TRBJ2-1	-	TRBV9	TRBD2	CASSVGVGGYNEQFF	TGTGCCAGCAGCGTAGGAGTGGGAGGGTACAATGAGCAGTTCTTC
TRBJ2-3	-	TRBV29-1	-	CSVEGTTFTDTQYF	TGCAGCGTTGAAGGGACAACTTTCACAGATACGCAGTATTTT
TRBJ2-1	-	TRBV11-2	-	CASGQPNRAYNEQFF	TGTGCCAGCGGACAGCCAAACAGGGCTTACAATGAGCAGTTCTTC
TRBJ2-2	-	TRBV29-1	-	CSVERRENTGELFF	TGCAGCGTTGAACGTCGGGAGAACACCGGGGAGCTGTTTTTT
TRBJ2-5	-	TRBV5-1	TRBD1	CASSDRVGVETQYF	TGCGCCAGCAGCGACAGGGTGGGGGTGGAGACCCAGTACTTC
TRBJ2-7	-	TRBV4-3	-	CASSQEGTGHEQYF	TGCGCCAGCAGCCAAGAGGGCACCGGCCACGAGCAGTACTTC
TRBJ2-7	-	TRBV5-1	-	CASSLLAASYEQYF	TGCGCCAGCAGCCTGTTAGCGGCAAGCTACGAGCAGTACTTC
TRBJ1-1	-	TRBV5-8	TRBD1	CASSIRRDRNTEAFF	TGTGCCAGCAGTATTCGGAGGGACAGGAACACTGAAGCTTTCTTT
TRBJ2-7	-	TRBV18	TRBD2	CASSLGLAPDYEQYF	TGTGCCAGCTCACTCGGACTAGCGCCCGACTACGAGCAGTACTTC
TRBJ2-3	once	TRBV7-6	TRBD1	CASGNRGDTQYF	TGTGCCAGCGGTAACAGGGGGGATACGCAGTATTTT
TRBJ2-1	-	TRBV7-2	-	CASSPDSLYNEQFF	TGTGCCAGCAGCCCCGACTCCCTCTACAATGAGCAGTTCTTC
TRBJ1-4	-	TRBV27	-	CASSPRGWANEKLFF	TGTGCCAGCAGTCCCCGGGGGTGGGCTAATGAAAAACTGTTTTTT
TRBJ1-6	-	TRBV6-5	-	CASSYSTRSYNSPLHF	TGTGCCAGCAGTTACTCGACTCGCTCCTATAATTCACCCCTCCACTTT
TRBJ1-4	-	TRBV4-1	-	CASSRVEGANEKLFF	TGCGCCAGCAGCCGCGTAGAGGGGGCTAATGAAAAACTGTTTTTT
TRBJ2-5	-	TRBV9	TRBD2	CASSRLAGGETQYF	TGTGCCAGCAGTCGACTAGCGGGAGGGGAGACCCAGTACTTC
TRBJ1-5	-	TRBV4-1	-	CASSQEGGTGGGQPQHF	TGCGCCAGCAGCCAAGAAGGAGGTACGGGAGGTGGTCAGCCCCAGCATTTT
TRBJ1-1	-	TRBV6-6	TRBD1	CASSHLQGGGSTEAFF	TGTGCCAGCAGTCACTTACAGGGGGGCGGGTCCACTGAAGCTTTCTTT
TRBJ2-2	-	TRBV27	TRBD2	CASRTSSNTGELFF	TGTGCCAGCCGGACTAGTTCGAACACCGGGGAGCTGTTTTTT
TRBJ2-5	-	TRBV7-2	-	CASAPGWQETQYF	TGTGCCAGCGCGCCAGGGTGGCAAGAGACCCAGTACTTC
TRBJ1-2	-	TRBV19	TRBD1	CASRNTGGFFHYGYTF	TGTGCCAGTAGAAATACAGGGGGATTCTTTCACTATGGCTACACCTTC
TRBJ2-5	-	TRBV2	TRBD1	CASSEVTGGRLTRETQYF	TGTGCCAGCAGTGAGGTGACAGGGGGCCGGCTGACTCGGGAGACCCAGTACTTC
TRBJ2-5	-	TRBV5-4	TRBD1	CASSRYGQGETQYF	TGTGCCAGCAGCCGGTATGGACAGGGAGAGACCCAGTACTTC
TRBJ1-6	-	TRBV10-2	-	CASSDPTESPLHF	TGCGCCAGCAGTGACCCTACCGAATCACCCCTCCACTTT
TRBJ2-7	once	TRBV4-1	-	CASSHNPGDYEQYF	TGCGCCAGCAGCCACAACCCAGGTGACTACGAGCAGTACTTC
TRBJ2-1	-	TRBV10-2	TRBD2	CASSRTSGSNEQFF	TGCGCCAGCTCCAGGACTAGCGGGAGCAATGAGCAGTTCTTC
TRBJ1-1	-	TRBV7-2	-	CASSLEGGGDTEAFF	TGTGCCAGCAGCTTAGAAGGGGGTGGGGACACTGAAGCTTTCTTT
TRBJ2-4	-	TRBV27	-	CASSPGLAKNIQYF	TGTGCCAGCAGCCCCGGGTTAGCCAAAAACATTCAGTACTTC
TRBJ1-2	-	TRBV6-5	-	CASNGNYGYTF	TGTGCCAGCAACGGGAACTATGGCTACACCTTC